This TCR beta chain was documented in a study of PD-L1 blockade in urothelial cancer. About the study: Patients, treated from about 2014 onward, received atezolizumab 1,200 mg intravenously every 3 weeks. The study's findings and limits: When pretreatment blood TCR clonality was below the median, it predicted better survival.

Profiling relied on immunoSEQ multiplex PCR, and the TCRdb table lists in-frame clones only, not all of them. Of tens of thousands of clones in the sample, around 79% are singletons; the top ten hold 3% to 4.5%. Concerning this clone: Its specificity is not known.

CDR1 and CDR2 from the germline V gene are SGHTA and FQGTGA. The CDR3 is made up of 19 amino acids. V lost 0 bases and J 2 bases, leaving 19 bases between the germline ends. Here the sequenced sample was PBMCs, taken around atezolizumab (anti-PD-L1) treatment. The TCR originated in a man in his 70s with urothelial cancer. The V call is TRBV7-3, the J call TRBJ2-2, with D possibly TRBD1 on 6 matching bases. The CDR3 bases are TGTGCCAGCAGCTTAACGGGAAGGGGGTCTGGGGCTAACACCGGGGAGCTGTTTTTT. Residues: CASSLTGRGSGANTGELFF.